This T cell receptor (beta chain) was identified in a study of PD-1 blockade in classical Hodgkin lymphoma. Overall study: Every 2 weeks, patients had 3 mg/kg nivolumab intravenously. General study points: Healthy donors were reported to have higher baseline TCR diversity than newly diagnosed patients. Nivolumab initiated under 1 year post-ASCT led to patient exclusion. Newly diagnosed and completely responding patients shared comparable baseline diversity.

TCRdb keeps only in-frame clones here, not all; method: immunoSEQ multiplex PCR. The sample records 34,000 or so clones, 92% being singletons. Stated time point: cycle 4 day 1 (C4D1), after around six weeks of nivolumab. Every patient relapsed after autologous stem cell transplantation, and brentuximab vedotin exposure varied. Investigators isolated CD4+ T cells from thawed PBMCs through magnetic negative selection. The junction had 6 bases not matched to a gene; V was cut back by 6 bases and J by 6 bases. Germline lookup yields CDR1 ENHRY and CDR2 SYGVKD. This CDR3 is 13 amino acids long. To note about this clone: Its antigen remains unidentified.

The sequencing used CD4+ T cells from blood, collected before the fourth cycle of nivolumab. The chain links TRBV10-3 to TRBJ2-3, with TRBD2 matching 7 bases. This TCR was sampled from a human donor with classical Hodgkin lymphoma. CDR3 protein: CAIRGGRMDTQYF. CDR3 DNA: TGTGCCATCAGGGGCGGGAGAATGGATACGCAGTATTTT.